This T cell receptor beta chain emerged from a study of blood T cell repertoires in COVID-19. Study context: Nucleic acid was either cDNA or gDNA, and it came from T cells, B-cell-depleted T cells, or PBMCs.

Methods used by the authors: Reference gene primers were amplified, and this amplification served to estimate nucleated cell counts. Data came from immunoSEQ multiplex PCR; TCRdb stores just in-frame clones and leaves some out. The DNA was the basis for D and trimming; V, J and clone size are from that table. The sample includes over 200,000 clones, 80% to 90% of them seen just once. Germline V gene lookup returns CDR1 LGHDT and CDR2 YNNKEL (reference sequence). This CDR3 has 15 residues. The V end was cut by 2 bases, the J end by 10 bases, with 17 bases between. The receptor's source is a man aged 50 to 59 with COVID-19, enrolled during active disease. The sample comprised peripheral blood. The chain combines TRBV3-1 (or the pseudogene TRBV3-2) with TRBJ1-4; D may be TRBD1 (6 bases). The CDR3 DNA reads as TGTGCCAGCAGCCAATCCTGGGGGGGCGCGGGAAAACTGTTTTTT. This gives the protein CASSQSWGGAGKLFF.